The 19 T cell receptor beta chains listed next were all sequenced from one sample in a study of blood T cell repertoires in COVID-19. Method: immunoSEQ multiplex PCR; TCRdb's copy keeps in-frame clones and lacks some. The sample lists about 260,000 clones, 88% occurring once. Sequences were obtained from PBMCs or T cells enriched from blood (not recorded which). Receptors originate from a woman aged 40 to 49 with acute COVID-19.

The chain recombines TRBV9 with TRBJ2-2, with a weak D call TRBD2 (7 bases). This CDR3 has 16 residues. Trimming stripped 2 bases from V and 1 base from J, with 12 bases between. CDR1 is SGDLS, CDR2 YYNGEE, per germline. CDR3 loop: CASSVRGALNTGELFF. The CDR3 DNA follows: TGTGCCAGCAGCGTCCGGGGGGCGTTGAACACCGGGGAGCTGTTTTTT.

The rearrangement uses TRBV10-3 and TRBJ2-3, with D perhaps TRBD2 (6 bases). From germline, CDR1 is ENHRY and CDR2 SYGVKD. The CDR3 is 16 residues long. Trimming took 0 bases from V and 1 from J, leaving 11 bases between them. CDR3 protein: CAISESKIAGTDTQYF. The CDR3 DNA reads as TGTGCCATCAGTGAGTCGAAAATAGCGGGCACAGATACGCAGTATTTT.

This chain connects TRBV4-3 to TRBJ1-2; D call uncertain. Trimming removed 1 base at V and 8 bases at J, with 14 bases between. CDR1 and CDR2 (germline): LGHNA, YSLEER. This CDR3 region has 14 residues. Here the CDR3 DNA reads TGCGCCAGCAGCCAAGGGCAGGCCTTCGCGGGCTACACCTTC. Translated, it gives CASSQGQAFAGYTF.

This clone was seen only once. The rearrangement links TRBV11-2 to TRBJ2-2; a possible D gene is TRBD1 (5 bases). Germline CDR1 SGHAT, CDR2 FQNNGV. The CDR3 is made up of 14 amino acids. V lost 0 bases, J lost 12 bases, and 14 bases lay in between. CDR3 DNA: TGTGCCAGCAGCTTAGATACAGGATTACGCCAGCTGTTTTTT. Protein sequence: CASSLDTGLRQLFF. The full variable domain, with the rest looked up from reference TRBV11-2 and TRBJ2-2, is EAGVAQSPRYKIIEKRQSVAFWCNPISGHATLYWYQQILGQGPKLLIQFQNNGVVDDSQLPKDRFSAERLKGVDSTLKIQPAKLEDSAVYLCASSLDTGLRQLFFGEGSRLTVL.

The chain is built from TRBV19 and TRBJ1-2; the match to TRBD1 covers 11 bases. Per the germline V gene, CDR1 is LNHDA and CDR2 is SQIVND (reference sequence). This CDR3 region has 16 residues. J gave up 5 bases and V 5 bases, and 10 bases lay outside the gene matches. The DNA of the CDR3 is TGTGCCAGTAGTGTCCGGACAGGGGGCTTTACTTATGGCTACACCTTC. This sequence encodes CASSVRTGGFTYGYTF.

The rearrangement links TRBV27 to TRBJ1-2, with TRBD1 matching over 10 bases. V trimming: 4 bases; J trimming: 5 bases; junction bases outside the gene matches: 16. The germline V gene encodes CDR1 MNHEY and CDR2 SMNVEV (reference sequence). The CDR3 loop spans 18 amino acids. The CDR3 nucleotides read TGTGCCAGCAGTTCGAACCCCCGGACAGGGGGTTTTCTGTATGGCTACACCTTC. Translated: CASSSNPRTGGFLYGYTF.

In this sample, this clone turned up once. CDR3 loop: CASSYSTSRVSGELFF. In DNA, the CDR3 is TGTGCCAGCAGTTACTCGACTAGCAGGGTCTCCGGGGAGCTGTTTTTT. The chain links TRBV6-5 to TRBJ2-2; 7 positions agree with TRBD2. The CDR3 length is 16 residues. The trim removed 0 bases at V and 6 bases at J, leaving 7 bases unmatched. The germline gives CDR1 MNHEY, CDR2 SVGAGI.

The chain links TRBV14 to TRBJ2-1; TRBD2 matches 10 bases. The V gene's germline CDR1 is SGHDN and CDR2 FVKESK. The CDR3 covers 17 residues. V lost 1 base to trimming and J lost 10 bases; unmatched junction nucleotides: 13. DNA of the CDR3: TGTGCCAGCAGCCAAGTACAGGATCTAGCGGGAGAGTTCGAGCAGTTCTTC. Residues: CASSQVQDLAGEFEQFF.

This chain links TRBV15 with TRBJ1-4; 7 nucleotides align to TRBD1. The CDR3 sequence is 14 residues long. The V gene end was trimmed by 3 bases and the J gene end by 7 bases; junction bases not matched to a gene: 5. Per germline, CDR1 LNHNV and CDR2 YYDKDF (reference sequence). The CDR3 DNA sequence: TGTGCCACCAGCAGGGACAGGAGGGGTGAAAAACTGTTTTTT. Amino acid sequence: CATSRDRRGEKLFF.

This chain joins TRBV7-6 and TRBJ2-2; 7 bases agree with TRBD1. V lost 5 bases and J lost 7; bases outside the gene matches: 4. Per the germline V gene, CDR1 is SGHVS and CDR2 is FNYEAQ. This CDR3 has 13 residues. CDR3 sequence (DNA): TGTGCCAGCAGCCGGGACAGTAACGGGGAGCTGTTTTTT. It yields the protein CASSRDSNGELFF.

CDR3 sequence (DNA): TGTGCCAGTAGCACAGGGGTAGGAAACACCATATATTTT. Its translation: CASSTGVGNTIYF. This chain uses TRBV19 with TRBJ1-3; 7 positions match TRBD1. Germline V gene sequence: CDR1 LNHDA, CDR2 SQIVND (reference sequence). The CDR3 runs 13 residues. V was pared by 6 bases and J by 4 bases, with 3 bases of the junction left unmatched.

This rearrangement joins TRBV19 to TRBJ1-2; maybe TRBD1 (6 bases). V was cut by 7 bases and J by 3 bases, with 12 bases left in between. The length of the CDR3 is 13 residues. Germline lookup yields CDR1 LNHDA and CDR2 SQIVND (reference sequence). CDR3: CASTHGGHYGYTF. The CDR3, as DNA: TGTGCCAGTACCCACGGGGGGCACTATGGCTACACCTTC.

This chain uses TRBV28 with TRBJ1-5; 9 bases align to TRBD1. The V segment lost 1 base and the J segment 1 base; nucleotides outside the gene matches: 2. The germline V gene encodes CDR1 MDHEN and CDR2 SYDVKM. CDR3 length: 16 amino acids. The CDR3 nucleotides are TGTGCCAGCAGTTTATACAGGGGGCTCAGCAATCAGCCCCAGCATTTT. Translated, it gives CASSLYRGLSNQPQHF.

Turning to this clone: A read error may account for a junction end that differs from germline. J is TRBJ2-1 and V is TRBV9; D perhaps matches TRBD1 (6 bases). The CDR3 sequence is 15 residues long. Germline V gene lookup returns CDR1 SGDLS and CDR2 YYNGEE. CDR3 nucleotide sequence: TGTGCCAGCAGCTACCGGGACACCTCTACCAATGGGCAGTTCTTC. Translation gives CASSYRDTSTNGQFF.

The rearrangement joins TRBV19 to TRBJ1-1; TRBD1 matches 7 bases. The CDR3 has 14 residues. Losses at the gene ends were 5 bases for V and 6 bases for J; bases not matched to a gene: 9. Germline V gene lookup returns CDR1 LNHDA and CDR2 SQIVND (reference sequence). Here the CDR3 reads CASSPGGNRAEAFF. Here the CDR3 DNA reads TGTGCCAGTAGTCCAGGGGGTAATCGGGCTGAAGCTTTCTTT.

V and J are TRBV24-1 and TRBJ1-5; 10 bases align to TRBD1. In germline, CDR1 is KGHDR, CDR2 SFDVKD. The junction had 9 bases not matched to a gene; V was cut back by 3 bases and J by 5 bases. The CDR3 runs 17 residues. The DNA for the CDR3 is TGTGCCACCAGTGATGCACCGGGACAGGGGTTCGATCAGCCCCAGCATTTT. It specifies CATSDAPGQGFDQPQHF.

The table lists this clone with a count of one. The rearrangement links TRBV19 to TRBJ2-4, with a weak D call TRBD2 (6 bases). Germline-derived CDR1 and CDR2 are LNHDA and SQIVND (reference sequence). Trimming cost V 8 bases and J 9 bases, with 20 bases left between them. The CDR3 sequence is 14 residues long. As DNA, the CDR3 is TGTGCCAGTGCGTACCTAGACGGGAGAATCATTCAGTACTTC. It yields the protein CASAYLDGRIIQYF.

The J gene is TRBJ2-7, the V gene TRBV15; 10 positions agree with TRBD1. J was trimmed by 6 bases and V by 1 base; bases with no gene match: 9. CDR1 and CDR2 (germline): LNHNV, YYDKDF (reference sequence). The CDR3 runs 16 residues. The chain's CDR3 is CATSRGGTTGGFEQYF. The DNA for the CDR3 is TGTGCCACCAGCAGAGGGGGGACGACAGGGGGCTTCGAGCAGTACTTC. Variable domain in full (rest from reference TRBV15 and TRBJ2-7): DAMVIQNPRYQVTQFGKPVTLSCSQTLNHNVMYWYQQKSSQAPKLLFHYYDKDFNNEADTPDNFQSRRPNTSFCFLDIRSPGLGDTAMYLCATSRGGTTGGFEQYFGPGTRLTVT.

The sample holds one count of this clone. The rearrangement links TRBV9 to TRBJ1-1; TRBD1 might be the D (5 bases). Between the trimmed V and J ends, which lost 3 bases and 1 base, there was a span of 13 bases. Germline V lookup: CDR1 SGDLS, CDR2 YYNGEE. This CDR3 is built from 15 residues. The CDR3 nucleotides are TGTGCCAGCAGCGACACCCGGGGGGGGAACACTGAAGCTTTCTTT. Translated, it gives CASSDTRGGNTEAFF.